A selection of T cell receptor beta chains follows, all from one sample in a study of response to subunit inactivated influenza vaccine. TCRdb analysed the RT-PCR reads with MiXCR anew, one entry per CDR3 protein. The data hold 490,000 or so distinct CDR3 sequences, with 7.5% to 8.5% observed a single time. The sample here was PBMCs from blood, taken roughly 24 months after vaccination. Every receptor here comes from a man aged 50 to 69 who received an inactivated influenza vaccine. Both conserved end residues are part of each CDR3. The D gene is left open where the match is weak. Size tells how often a clone was seen (once, few, many) or the class of an expanded clone, and some rows leave it out.

>few|TRBJ2-1|TRBD2|TRBV6-1
TGTGCCAGCAGTGGGGGGACTAGCGCGACCAATGAGCAGTTCTTC
CASSGGTSATNEQFF
>many|TRBJ1-2|NA|TRBV6-1
TGTGCCAGCAGTGAAAGGGGGACGGACTATGGCTACACCTTC
CASSERGTDYGYTF
>few|TRBJ2-7|TRBD1|TRBV9
TGTGCCAGCAGCGTTGACAGGGGTGCCTACGAGCAGTACTTC
CASSVDRGAYEQYF
>many|TRBJ1-1|NA|TRBV14
TGTGCCAGCAGCCATTGGACAATGAACACTGAAGCTTTCTTT
CASSHWTMNTEAFF
>NA|TRBJ2-1|TRBD2|TRBV11-2
TGTGCCAGCAGCTTAGCGGGAGGCGGAGGGTACAATGAGCAGTTCTTC
CASSLAGGGGYNEQFF
>many|TRBJ2-1|TRBD2|TRBV9
TGTGCCAGCAGCGCAGGGACTAGCGGGAGGAATGAGCAGTTCTTC
CASSAGTSGRNEQFF
>few|TRBJ1-2|NA|TRBV28
TGTGCCAGCTCACTTCGGGGGGTTATCGATGGCTACACCTTC
CASSLRGVIDGYTF
>few|TRBJ1-4|NA|TRBV5-1
TGCGCCAGCAGCCCCCGAAAGGGCGAAGGTGAAAAACTGTTTTTT
CASSPRKGEGEKLFF
>few|TRBJ2-1|NA|TRBV7-9
TGTGCCAGCAGCTTGGTGGGGAGCGGACTAACCTACAATGAGCAGTTCTTC
CASSLVGSGLTYNEQFF
>few|TRBJ2-5|TRBD2|TRBV2
TGTGCCAGCAGTGGCGGGAGTCGATCAGAGACCCAGTACTTC
CASSGGSRSETQYF
>NA|TRBJ1-1|NA|TRBV20-1
TGCAGTGCTAGCGATTACGGACTCACGAACACTGAAGCTTTCTTT
CSASDYGLTNTEAFF
>NA|TRBJ2-7|TRBD2|TRBV12-3/TRBV12-4
TGTGCCAGCAGTTTAGGCCCTTCAGCGGGGGGGCCTAACGAGCAGTACTTC
CASSLGPSAGGPNEQYF
>many|TRBJ2-2|NA|TRBV28
NA
CASILGGRGYHTGELFF
>NA|TRBJ2-1|TRBD1|TRBV6-1
TGTGCCAGCAGTCCAAAAACGGGGACAGGGAGTTGGAACAATGAGCAGTTCTTC
CASSPKTGTGSWNNEQFF
>many|TRBJ1-5|TRBD1|TRBV4-2
TGTGCCAGCAGCCAAGGGACAGGGAAGGATCAGCCCCAGCATTTT
CASSQGTGKDQPQHF
>NA|TRBJ1-5|NA|TRBV18
TGTGCCAGCTCCCCCAGTTCGGGGCGCGTATACAATCAGCCCCAGCATTTT
CASSPSSGRVYNQPQHF
>many|TRBJ2-5|NA|TRBV7-2
TGTGCCAGCAGCCGCGGGGTCCGGGAGACCCAGTACTTC
CASSRGVRETQYF
>few|TRBJ2-5|NA|TRBV6-1
TGTGCCAGCACCATTAGGGTTGCAGGAGGGGGAGAGACCCAGTACTTC
CASTIRVAGGGETQYF
>NA|TRBJ2-3|NA|TRBV20-1
TGCAGTGCTCCGAAGACGGTAGTGGCAGATACGCAGTATTTT
CSAPKTVVADTQYF
>NA|TRBJ2-1|TRBD2|TRBV12-3/TRBV12-4
TGTGCCAGCAGTCCAGCGGGGATTAGCGGGGGGACCTACAATGAGCAGTTCTTC
CASSPAGISGGTYNEQFF
>NA|TRBJ2-2|NA|TRBV7-2
TGTGCCAGTAGTGCGACAGGCTACACCGGGGAGCTGTTTTTT
CASSATGYTGELFF
>few|TRBJ1-2|NA|TRBV4-1
TGCGCCAGCAGCCTGTTCCCAATCTCCAGCTATGGCTACACCTTC
CASSLFPISSYGYTF
>NA|TRBJ1-2|TRBD1|TRBV28
TGTGCCAGCAGTTTACCGGGACAGGGGCTTTATGGCTACACCTTC
CASSLPGQGLYGYTF
>few|TRBJ2-1|TRBD2|TRBV11-2
TGTGCCAGCAGCTCACGGACTAGTAGTAGTGGTGAGCAGTTCTTC
CASSSRTSSSGEQFF
>NA|TRBJ2-3|NA|TRBV12-3/TRBV12-4
TGTGCCAGCAGCCGTCGGTTACCCACAGATACGCAGTATTTT
CASSRRLPTDTQYF
>NA|TRBJ1-6|TRBD1|TRBV5-1
TGCGCCAGCAGCCCGATGACAGGGGGTAATTCACCCCTCCACTTT
CASSPMTGGNSPLHF
>NA|TRBJ1-6|NA|TRBV27
TGTGCCAGCAGTTTTGTACCTCGTGGGGGGCTTTCACCCCTCCACTTT
CASSFVPRGGLSPLHF
>many|TRBJ2-7|NA|TRBV18
TGTGCCAGCTCACCATACGGGGGTGCGTCCTACGAGCAGTACTTC
CASSPYGGASYEQYF
>few|TRBJ2-7|NA|TRBV5-6
TGTGCCAGCGCATTACAATCCTACGAGCAGTACTTC
CASALQSYEQYF
>few|TRBJ2-1|NA|TRBV27
TGTGCCAGCAGTTTAAACCCCTTTAAGGCAGGGGTGGGTGAGCAGTTCTTC
CASSLNPFKAGVGEQFF
>NA|TRBJ2-1|NA|TRBV12-3/TRBV12-4
TGTGCCAGCAGTTTAGGGGCGGCCTCCTACAATGAGCAGTTCTTC
CASSLGAASYNEQFF
>NA|TRBJ2-2|NA|TRBV3-1
TGTGCCAGCAGCCAAGTAGGGGGCGGGAACGGGGAGCTGTTTTTT
CASSQVGGGNGELFF
>NA|TRBJ1-5|TRBD1|TRBV7-9
TGTGCCAGCAGCTCCTTGGACAGGGAGGGAGTCAATCAGCCCCAGCATTTT
CASSSLDREGVNQPQHF
>many|TRBJ2-7|TRBD1|TRBV9
TGTGCCAGCAGCCCCAGGGACAGGGACTACGAGCAGTACTTC
CASSPRDRDYEQYF
>many|TRBJ2-3|NA|TRBV7-8
TGTGCCAGCAGCTTAGCGGGTATTGGACTGTCGACCACAGATACGCAGTATTTT
CASSLAGIGLSTTDTQYF
>few|TRBJ1-1|NA|TRBV6-1
TGTGCCAGCATCTCAGTGGTGAACACTGAAGCTTTCTTT
CASISVVNTEAFF
>many|TRBJ2-7|TRBD2|TRBV12-3/TRBV12-4
TGTGCCAGCAGGCTGACTAGCGGATCCTACGAGCAGTACTTC
CASRLTSGSYEQYF
>few|TRBJ2-7|TRBD1|TRBV23-1
TGCGCCAGCAGCCTGATTAAGGACAGGGAGGACTACGAGCAGTACTTC
CASSLIKDREDYEQYF
>NA|TRBJ2-2|NA|TRBV7-3
TGTGCCAGCAGCCCCGTCTCTCGTCTGTGGGACACCGGGGAGCTGTTTTTT
CASSPVSRLWDTGELFF
>NA|TRBJ2-1|TRBD2|TRBV27
TGTGCCAGCAGTTGGGTTAGCGGGGGTCCTAACAATGAGCAGTTCTTC
CASSWVSGGPNNEQFF
>many|TRBJ1-5|NA|TRBV6-1
TGTGCCAGCAGGCGGGGGGGCAATCAGCCCCAGCATTTT
CASRRGGNQPQHF
>few|TRBJ2-6|NA|TRBV7-8
TGTGCCAGCAGCAAAAGTACCGGGGCCAACGTCCTGACTTTC
CASSKSTGANVLTF
>NA|TRBJ2-1|TRBD2|TRBV28
TGTGCCAGCAAGGGTAGCGGGGGGGGTCTGAACTCCTACAATGAGCAGTTCTTC
CASKGSGGGLNSYNEQFF
>few|TRBJ2-1|NA|TRBV5-1
TGCGCCAGCAGCTTGTCTTCCGGGGTTTCCTACAATGAGCAGTTCTTC
CASSLSSGVSYNEQFF
>many|TRBJ2-1|NA|TRBV7-9
TGTGCCAGCAGCTTAAGGTTAGGACACAGCTCCTACAATGAGCAGTTCTTC
CASSLRLGHSSYNEQFF
>few|TRBJ1-1|NA|TRBV3-1
TGTGCCAGCAGCGGCCGGGGCGCCGGCACTGAAGCTTTCTTT
CASSGRGAGTEAFF
>many|TRBJ2-2|TRBD1|TRBV5-1
TGCGCCAGCAGCATCCAACAGGGGAATGGGGAGCTGTTTTTT
CASSIQQGNGELFF
>few|TRBJ2-5|NA|TRBV6-1
TGTGCCAGCACCAAGGCCATCAGGGTCGCCAACGCTCAAGAGACCCAGTACTTC
CASTKAIRVANAQETQYF
>NA|TRBJ2-3|NA|TRBV29-1
TGCAGCGTTGATGCAGATACGCAGTATTTT
CSVDADTQYF
>many|TRBJ1-5|NA|TRBV5-5
TGTGCCAGCAGCTCCGCGACAGACTTCAGAAGCAATCAGCCCCAGCATTTT
CASSSATDFRSNQPQHF
>NA|TRBJ2-7|TRBD1|TRBV28
TGTGCCAGCAGTACCAGGGGGCGTCACGAGCAGTACTTC
CASSTRGRHEQYF
>NA|TRBJ1-5|NA|TRBV5-1
TGCGCCAGCAGCTTGGGAGGCCCGGAACAGCCCCAGCATTTT
CASSLGGPEQPQHF
>few|TRBJ2-2|TRBD1|TRBV28
TGTGCCAGCAGTTCCGGGACAGGGGTCGGCGGGGAGCTGTTTTTT
CASSSGTGVGGELFF
>NA|TRBJ1-6|NA|TRBV5-1
TGCGCCAGCAGCCCGGGGGCAGGGATTTCATCACCCCTCCACTTT
CASSPGAGISSPLHF
>NA|TRBJ2-7|NA|TRBV3-1
TGTGCCAGCAGCCAAGATTTTTCAGGGAACTACGAGCAGTACTTC
CASSQDFSGNYEQYF
>NA|TRBJ1-4|NA|TRBV7-8
TGTGCCAGCAGCCGGGTGGCTGTGGGAAAACTGTTTTTT
CASSRVAVGKLFF
>many|TRBJ2-7|NA|TRBV20-1
TGCAGTGCTAGAGGTACCGCTGGGACCTACGAGCAGTACTTC
CSARGTAGTYEQYF
>many|TRBJ2-1|TRBD1|TRBV10-3
TGTGCCATCAGTGAGGACAGGGGGCTTGGGAATGAGCAGTTCTTC
CAISEDRGLGNEQFF
>many|TRBJ2-1|TRBD2|TRBV11-2
TGTGCCAGCAGCTTAATACTAGCGGGGGGCTATGAGCAGTTCTTC
CASSLILAGGYEQFF